This entry lists 13 T cell receptor beta chains sequenced from one sample in a study of PD-1 blockade in classical Hodgkin lymphoma. Every single patient, without exception, relapsed after autologous stem cell transplantation, and brentuximab vedotin exposure varied. Repertoires were generated with immunoSEQ multiplex PCR, while TCRdb's copy carries only in-frame clones and drops some. The sample consists of fewer than 65,000 clones, approximately 90% of them appearing once. This specimen was peripheral blood mononuclear cells (PBMCs), taken at baseline. The receptors derive from a human donor with classical Hodgkin lymphoma.

The rearrangement uses TRBV7-8 and TRBJ1-4; 9 nucleotides align to TRBD1. CDR3 length: 17 amino acids. With V trimmed by 3 bases and J by 2 bases, 7 bases remained unmatched. The V gene's germline CDR1 is SGHVS and CDR2 FQNEAQ. The CDR3 DNA reads as TGTGCCAGCAGCTTTTCGGACAGGGGTATTACTAATGAAAAACTGTTTTTT. It specifies CASSFSDRGITNEKLFF.

This clone was picked up one time. V and J are TRBV25-1 and TRBJ2-3; 7 bases are a match to TRBD2. The CDR3 has 14 amino acids. The germline V gene has CDR1 MGHDK and CDR2 SYGVNS. Trimming took 5 bases from V and 7 from J; bases not matched to a gene: 9. The CDR3 nucleotides read TGTGCCAGCAGTAGGCGACTAGCCCCGAATACGCAGTATTTT. Amino acids: CASSRRLAPNTQYF.

V is TRBV7-2 and J is TRBJ1-2, with 9 bases identical to TRBD1. Germline V gene sequence: CDR1 SGHTA, CDR2 FQGNSA. The CDR3 runs 14 residues. V shed 5 bases, J shed 8 bases, and the junction held 9 bases outside the gene matches. CDR3 amino acids: CASSPSDRGSGYTF. DNA of the CDR3: TGTGCCAGCAGCCCTTCGGACAGGGGAAGCGGCTACACCTTC.

The chain recombines TRBV18 with TRBJ2-1; TRBD1 matches at 9 bases. Germline trimming cut 1 base from V and 2 bases from J; bases unmatched to any gene: 0. Germline lookup yields CDR1 KGHSH and CDR2 LQKENI. The CDR3 contains 15 residues. The CDR3 DNA is TGTGCCAGCTCACCACGGGACAGGGCCTACAATGAGCAGTTCTTC. Translated, it gives CASSPRDRAYNEQFF.

The chain employs TRBV4-1 and TRBJ2-7; unclear D gene. The V gene lost 3 bases and the J gene lost 2 bases, with 11 bases spanning the gap. The V gene's germline CDR1 is MGHRA and CDR2 YSYEKL. The CDR3 spans 14 residues. CDR3 loop: CASSHLDGPYEQYF. Here the CDR3 DNA reads TGCGCCAGCAGCCACTTAGACGGTCCCTACGAGCAGTACTTC.

V gene TRBV5-1 combines with J gene TRBJ2-7; 8 bases fit TRBD1. The CDR3 is made up of 17 amino acids. Germline assignment: CDR1 SGHRS and CDR2 YFSETQ. V gave up 4 bases and J gave up 1 base; unmatched junction bases: 13. The CDR3 loop is CASSLEVRTGKSYEQYF. The CDR3 nucleotides are TGCGCCAGCAGCCTCGAGGTCAGGACAGGGAAGTCCTACGAGCAGTACTTC.

CDR3 DNA sequence: TGTGCCAGCAGCCCGGGCATTGGAGCGGGGGGTGGGGATACGCAGTATTTT. This sequence encodes CASSPGIGAGGGDTQYF. The chain employs TRBV7-2 and TRBJ2-3; 9 nucleotides line up with TRBD2. Germline V gene data show CDR1 as SGHTA and CDR2 as FQGNSA. V lost 5 bases to trimming and J lost 6 bases; unmatched junction nucleotides: 15. The CDR3 length is 17 residues.

The rearrangement links TRBV5-4 to TRBJ2-7, with a tentative D call TRBD2 (6 bases). CDR1 SGHNT and CDR2 YYREEE come from the germline V gene (reference sequence). With 1 base removed from V and 4 bases from J, the gap between germline ends came to 9 bases. The length of the CDR3 is 13 residues. CDR3 in DNA: TGTGCCAGCAGCTTGAAGGGGAGGTACGAGCAGTACTTC. This encodes CASSLKGRYEQYF.

This clone was detected only a few times. The chain joins TRBV11-2 to TRBJ2-7; the D gene is possibly TRBD1 (5 bases). Germline-derived CDR1 and CDR2 are SGHAT and FQNNGV. V gave up 0 bases and J gave up 2 bases, with 17 bases separating them. The CDR3 loop spans 17 amino acids. For the CDR3, the DNA is TGTGCCAGCAGCTTAGATAACGGCAGGGTGACCCCCTACGAGCAGTACTTC. Its protein product is CASSLDNGRVTPYEQYF. Using reference TRBV11-2 and TRBJ2-7 for the parts outside the CDR3, the full variable domain is EAGVAQSPRYKIIEKRQSVAFWCNPISGHATLYWYQQILGQGPKLLIQFQNNGVVDDSQLPKDRFSAERLKGVDSTLKIQPAKLEDSAVYLCASSLDNGRVTPYEQYFGPGTRLTVT.

The chain recombines TRBV27 with TRBJ1-1, with D possibly matching TRBD1 (5 bases). Trimming pared 2 bases from V and 0 bases from J, leaving 25 bases between. Germline V gene lookup returns CDR1 MNHEY and CDR2 SMNVEV (reference sequence). The CDR3 consists of 20 residues. Here the CDR3 DNA reads TGTGCCAGCAGTTTACGTGGACTCCTCTCGCGGGGGTCGATGAACACTGAAGCTTTCTTT. It codes for CASSLRGLLSRGSMNTEAFF.

This chain links TRBV7-9 with TRBJ2-7, with 9 bases identical to TRBD1. In germline, CDR1 is SEHNR, CDR2 FQNEAQ (reference sequence). The V segment lost 5 bases and the J segment 3 bases; nucleotides outside the gene matches: 8. This CDR3 region has 15 residues. This chain's CDR3 is CASSLLRDRVYEQYF. The CDR3 coding sequence is TGTGCCAGCAGCCTACTAAGGGACAGGGTCTACGAGCAGTACTTC.

This chain joins TRBV7-8 and TRBJ2-1, with 7 bases fitting TRBD2. V dropped 2 bases and J dropped 1; count of bases not matched to a gene: 2. In germline, CDR1 is SGHVS, CDR2 FQNEAQ. This CDR3 comprises 15 residues. This CDR3 reads CASSLRAGSYNEQFF. DNA of the CDR3: TGTGCCAGCAGCTTACGAGCGGGGTCCTACAATGAGCAGTTCTTC. Based on the CDR3 plus reference TRBV7-8 and TRBJ2-1, the full variable domain is GAGVSQSPRYKVAKRGQDVALRCDPISGHVSLFWYQQALGQGPEFLTYFQNEAQLDKSGLPSDRFFAERPEGSVSTLKIQRTQQEDSAVYLCASSLRAGSYNEQFFGPGTRLTVL.

The CDR3 nucleotides are TGTGCCAGCAGCCGTGGGGCAGGGTTTAATGGCTACACCTTC. Translating gives CASSRGAGFNGYTF. V is TRBV5-6 and J is TRBJ1-2; maybe TRBD1 (5 bases). The germline V gene encodes CDR1 SGHDT and CDR2 YYEEEE. The CDR3 covers 14 residues. Trimming stripped 4 bases from V and 6 bases from J, with 16 bases between.